Shown below are 10 T cell receptor beta chains from a single sample sequenced in a study of blood T cells in healthy people across ages. For the second PCR, which ran for roughly 6 to 12 cycles, a sample-barcoded 5' primer and a J-beta primer mix were used. TCRdb reprocessed the 5' RACE reads via MiXCR and lists one record per CDR3 protein. Seen here are roughly 1.9 million distinct CDR3 sequences, about 39% observed once, and the top ten hold about 21%. The material sequenced was blood. These receptor sequences come from a human donor in good health.

This clonotype was detected only once. The gene calls are TRBV30 and TRBJ2-7; 11 bases agree with TRBD1. V was pared by 1 base and J by 3 bases, with 2 bases of the junction left unmatched. The CDR3 sequence is 14 residues long. Per germline, CDR1 GTSNPN and CDR2 SVGIG (reference sequence). DNA of the CDR3: TGTGCCTGGAGTGGGGGGACAGGGGGCTACGAGCAGTACTTC. Its translation is CAWSGGTGGYEQYF. Based on the CDR3 plus reference TRBV30 and TRBJ2-7, the full variable domain is SQTIHQWPATLVQPVGSPLSLECTVEGTSNPNLYWYRQAAGRGLQLLFYSVGIGQISSEVPQNLSASRPQDRQFILSSKKLLLSDSGFYLCAWSGGTGGYEQYFGPGTRLTVT.

This clonotype was seen a few times. The gene calls are TRBV10-3 and TRBJ1-2; the D is unclear. Trimming shortened V by 4 bases and J by 10 bases, and 16 bases separated the two germline ends. The CDR3 is 13 residues long. Germline-derived CDR1 and CDR2 are ENHRY and SYGVKD. The CDR3 region is CAISGGTFSTYTF. DNA of the CDR3: TGTGCCATCAGTGGGGGAACATTCAGCACCTACACCTTC.

The chain employs TRBV27 and TRBJ1-2, with D uncertain. This CDR3 contains 15 residues. The ends were cut back, 2 bases at V and 1 base at J, with 11 bases in the middle. The germline gives CDR1 MNHEY, CDR2 SMNVEV (reference sequence). The CDR3 is CASSLDASVNYGYTF. In DNA form, the CDR3 reads TGTGCCAGCAGTTTAGACGCGTCGGTTAACTATGGCTACACCTTC.

Points on this clonotype: An end of the junction does not agree with germline; a read error may underlie this. V gene TRBV5-5 combines with J gene TRBJ2-5; D might be TRBD2 (6 bases). CDR1 and CDR2 from the germline V gene are SGHKS and YYEKEE (reference sequence). CDR3 length: 14 amino acids. CDR3 sequence: CASSLFGGLETRYF. DNA of the CDR3: TGTGCCAGCAGCTTGTTCGGGGGACTGGAGACCCGGTACTTC.

The rearrangement links TRBV29-1 to TRBJ1-1; D unclear. Germline CDR1 is SQVTM and CDR2 is ANQGSEA. This CDR3 has 13 amino acids. Deletions cut 4 bases from V and 1 base from J, with 10 bases between. CDR3 protein: CSVVVYENTEAFF. DNA for the CDR3: TGCAGCGTTGTGGTATACGAGAACACTGAAGCTTTCTTT.

This clonotype was seen a handful of times. V usage is TRBV10-3 and J usage is TRBJ1-2; D is possibly TRBD1 (6 bases). The germline V gene encodes CDR1 ENHRY and CDR2 SYGVKD. V was pared by 2 bases and J by 2 bases, with 18 bases between. The CDR3 is 17 amino acids. The CDR3 region has the DNA TGTGCCATCAGTGAGGAACGGGGGGCTCTGGCAAACTATGGCTACACCTTC. This codes for CAISEERGALANYGYTF.

The V and J genes are TRBV28 and TRBJ1-5; D is uncertain. The CDR3 loop spans 14 amino acids. Per germline, CDR1 MDHEN and CDR2 SYDVKM. V was trimmed by 6 bases and J by 11 bases, leaving 20 bases between them. In DNA form, the CDR3 reads TGTGCCAGCAGGATCATCGGGCGGTTGGAGACCCAGCATTTT. Translated, it gives CASRIIGRLETQHF.

Only a few counts were recorded for this clonotype. The chain employs TRBV7-6 and TRBJ2-1; 8 bases line up with TRBD1. The CDR3 loop spans 13 amino acids. Germline-derived CDR1 and CDR2 are SGHVS and FNYEAQ. Unmatched junction bases numbered 1, after V lost 4 bases and J lost 5 bases. The CDR3 reads CASSWGQDNEQFF. In DNA form, the CDR3 reads TGTGCCAGCAGCTGGGGACAGGACAATGAGCAGTTCTTC. The variable domain in full, with the rest retrieved from reference TRBV7-6 and TRBJ2-1, is GAGVSQSPRYKVTKRGQDVALRCDPISGHVSLYWYRQALGQGPEFLTYFNYEAQQDKSGLPNDRFSAERPEGSISTLTIQRTEQRDSAMYRCASSWGQDNEQFFGPGTRLTVL.

This sequence joins TRBV12-3 or TRBV12-4 and TRBJ2-7; D gene unclear. The V gene lost 5 bases and the J gene lost 1 base, with 12 bases spanning the gap. The length of the CDR3 is 14 residues. The CDR3 DNA reads as TGTGCCAGCAGTCCCATGGACGGATCCTACGAGCAGTACTTC. This gives the protein CASSPMDGSYEQYF.

CDR3: CAWDRIGRSPDEQFF. In nucleotides, the CDR3 is TGTGCCTGGGACCGTATAGGGCGGTCTCCGGATGAGCAGTTCTTC. The gene calls are TRBV30 and TRBJ2-1; D is uncertain. Trimming removed 5 bases at V and 8 bases at J, with 22 bases between. CDR3 length: 15 amino acids. The germline V gene has CDR1 GTSNPN and CDR2 SVGIG (reference sequence). The full variable domain, completed using reference TRBV30 and TRBJ2-1, is SQTIHQWPATLVQPVGSPLSLECTVEGTSNPNLYWYRQAAGRGLQLLFYSVGIGQISSEVPQNLSASRPQDRQFILSSKKLLLSDSGFYLCAWDRIGRSPDEQFFGPGTRLTVL.